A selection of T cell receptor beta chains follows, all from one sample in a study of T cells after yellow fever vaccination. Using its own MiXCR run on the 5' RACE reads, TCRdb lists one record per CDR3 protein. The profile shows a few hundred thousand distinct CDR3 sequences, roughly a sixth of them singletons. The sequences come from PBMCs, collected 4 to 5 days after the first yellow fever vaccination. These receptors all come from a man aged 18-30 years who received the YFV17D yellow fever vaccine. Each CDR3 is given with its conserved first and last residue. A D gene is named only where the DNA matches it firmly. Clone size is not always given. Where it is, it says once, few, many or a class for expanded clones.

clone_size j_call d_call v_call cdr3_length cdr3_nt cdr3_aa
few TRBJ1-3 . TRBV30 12 TGTGCCTGTAACGTCCGAGGAAACACCATATATTTT CACNVRGNTIYF
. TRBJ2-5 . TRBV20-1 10 TGCAGTGCTAGCGACGAGACCCAGTACTTC CSASDETQYF
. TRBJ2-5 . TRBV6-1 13 TGTGCCAGCACGATTGAAGATGGAGAGACCCAGTACTTC CASTIEDGETQYF
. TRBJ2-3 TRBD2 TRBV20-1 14 TGCAGTGCTTTTCCGGGACTAGCGGGGGGCGAGCAGTATTTT CSAFPGLAGGEQYF
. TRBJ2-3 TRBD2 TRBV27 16 TGTGCCAGCAGTACCCTAGCGGGGGGCCCCACAGATACGCAGTATTTT CASSTLAGGPTDTQYF
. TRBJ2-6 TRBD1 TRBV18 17 TGTGCCAGTACTGGACAGGGCGCGCTATCTGGGGCCAACGTCCTGACTTTC CASTGQGALSGANVLTF
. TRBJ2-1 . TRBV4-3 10 TGCGGGGGGACCTGCAATGAGCAGTTCTTC CGGTCNEQFF
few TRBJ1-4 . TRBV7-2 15 TGTGCCAGCAGCTTTTATGTCCAACCTAATGAAAAACTGTTTTTT CASSFYVQPNEKLFF
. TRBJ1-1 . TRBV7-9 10 TGTGCCAGCAGCCCACTAGGAGCTTTCTTT CASSPLGAFF
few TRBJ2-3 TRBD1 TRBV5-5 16 TGTGCCAGCAGCACCTACAGGGGGCGCAGGACAGATACGCAGTATTTT CASSTYRGRRTDTQYF
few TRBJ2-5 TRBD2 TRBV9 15 TGTGCCAGCAGCGGTAGCGGGGGGGCCCAAGAGACCCAGTACTTC CASSGSGGAQETQYF
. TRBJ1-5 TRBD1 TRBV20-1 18 TGCAGTGCTAGAGATTTAGGGACAGGGGGCCGTAGCAATCAGCCCCAGCATTTT CSARDLGTGGRSNQPQHF
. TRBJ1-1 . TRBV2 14 TGTGCCAGCAGGCCTCCGGGACAGAACACTGAAGCTTTCTTT CASRPPGQNTEAFF
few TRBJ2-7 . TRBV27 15 TGTGCCAGCAGGAGCCCGCGGCAGGGGATTTACGAGCAGTACTTC CASRSPRQGIYEQYF
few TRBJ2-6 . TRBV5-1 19 TGCGCCAGCAGCTTAGGGTTTAAGGCTGTGAGCTCTGGGGCCAACGTCCTGACTTTC CASSLGFKAVSSGANVLTF
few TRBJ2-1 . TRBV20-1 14 TGCAGTGCTGTGACTCCAAGCTCCTACAATGAGCAGTTCTTC CSAVTPSSYNEQFF
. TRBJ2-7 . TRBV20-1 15 TGCAGTGCTAGAGATCGTCGGGGGTACTCCTACGAGCAGTACTTC CSARDRRGYSYEQYF
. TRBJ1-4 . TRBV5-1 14 TGCGCCAGCACAGATAGACAGCCAAATGAAAAACTGTTTTTT CASTDRQPNEKLFF
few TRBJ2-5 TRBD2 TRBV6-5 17 TGTGCCAGCAGCCAACGGACTAGCGGGTTGTATGGGGAGACCCAGTACTTC CASSQRTSGLYGETQYF
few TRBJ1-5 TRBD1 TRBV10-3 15 TGTGCCATCAGTGCAGGGACAGGGGGCGGTCAGCCCCAGCATTTT CAISAGTGGGQPQHF
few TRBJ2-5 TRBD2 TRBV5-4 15 TGTGCCAGCAGCTTCGAGCGGGGGGGCGAGAAGACCCAGTACTTC CASSFERGGEKTQYF
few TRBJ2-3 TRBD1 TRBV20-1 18 TGCAGTGCCATAGGCATTGGACAGGGAATTATTGGGACAGATACGCAGTATTTT CSAIGIGQGIIGTDTQYF
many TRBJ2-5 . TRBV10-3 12 TGTGCCATCAGTGACAGGGTTCAGACCCAGTACTTC CAISDRVQTQYF
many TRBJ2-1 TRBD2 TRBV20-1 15 TGCAGTGCAGCCCCCGGGACTACCTTGTCGAATGAGCAGTTCTTC CSAAPGTTLSNEQFF
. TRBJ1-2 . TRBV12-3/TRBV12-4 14 TGTGCCAGCAGCCCAGCGAGCTCTCTATATGGCTACACCTTC CASSPASSLYGYTF
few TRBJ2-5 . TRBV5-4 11 TGTGCCAGCAGCAGAGTCAAGACCCAGTACTTC CASSRVKTQYF
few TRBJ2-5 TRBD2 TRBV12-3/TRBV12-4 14 TGTGCCAGCAAGACTAGCGGGGGGGGCGGGACCCAGTACTTC CASKTSGGGGTQYF
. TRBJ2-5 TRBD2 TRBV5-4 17 TGTGCCAGCAGCTTGGCACTAGCGGGGCCTCTCACGGAGACCCAGTACTTC CASSLALAGPLTETQYF
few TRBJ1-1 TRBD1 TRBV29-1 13 TGCAGCGCTTACAGGGGGAGCGGCACTGAAGCTTTCTTT CSAYRGSGTEAFF
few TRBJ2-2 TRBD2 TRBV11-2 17 TGTGCCAGCAGCTTAGACTGGACTAGCGTGAACACCGGGGAGCTGTTTTTT CASSLDWTSVNTGELFF
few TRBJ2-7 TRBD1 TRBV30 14 TGTGCCTGGAGGAACCCCGGGACAGCGTACGAGCAGTACTTC CAWRNPGTAYEQYF
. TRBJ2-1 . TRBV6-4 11 TGTGCCAGCAGTGACTCGACGGCGCAGTTCTTC CASSDSTAQFF
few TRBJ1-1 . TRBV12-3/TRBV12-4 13 TGTGCCAGCAGTTTATATATGAACACTGAAGCTTTCTTT CASSLYMNTEAFF
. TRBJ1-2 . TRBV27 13 TGTGCCAGCAGTTTAAGACAGTACTATGGCTACACCTTC CASSLRQYYGYTF
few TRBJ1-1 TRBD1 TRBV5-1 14 TGCGCCAGCAGCCTGACAGGGGTGCACACTGAAGCTTTCTTT CASSLTGVHTEAFF
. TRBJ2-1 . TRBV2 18 TGTACCTTCAGTTTGGGCCCAGTCGGCGACCTCTCCTACAATGAGCAGTTCTTC CTFSLGPVGDLSYNEQFF
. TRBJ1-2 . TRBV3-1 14 TGTGCCAGCAGCCGAGTGGACGGACCCTATGGCTACACCTTC CASSRVDGPYGYTF
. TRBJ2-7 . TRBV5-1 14 TGCGCCAGCAGCTTGGAGGGGTTCTCCTACGAGCAGTACTTC CASSLEGFSYEQYF
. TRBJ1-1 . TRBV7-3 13 TGTGCCAGCAGCCTCTACCCTCACACTGAAGCTTTCTTT CASSLYPHTEAFF
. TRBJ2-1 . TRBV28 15 TGTGCCAGCAGTTTAGGGCAAGGCCTCTACAATGAGCAGTTCTTC CASSLGQGLYNEQFF